The source of this T cell receptor beta chain is a study of blood T cells in healthy people across ages. The germline CDR1 and CDR2 sequences are SGHDT and YYEEEE. V was shortened by 3 bases and J by 0 bases, with 18 bases between the two germline ends. The CDR3 is made up of 17 amino acids. Through a sample-barcoded 5' primer and a J-beta primer mix, a second PCR was run for about 6 to 12 cycles. Each sample yielded at least 2.5 million CDR3-containing paired-end reads. In TCRdb, the 5' RACE reads were re-called with MiXCR into one record per CDR3 protein. This table has some 1.7 million distinct CDR3 sequences, roughly 27% appearing once. This clonotype was seen more than once but under ten times. Those donating, healthy Caucasian individuals from Russia, were aged about 6 to 100.

Specimen: blood. The chain uses TRBV5-6 and TRBJ1-2; D uncertain. This clonotype was sampled from a woman under 40 in good health. The CDR3 coding sequence is TGTGCCAGCAGCTCCCTAACGCCGACGGAGACTAACTATGGCTACACCTTC. Protein: CASSSLTPTETNYGYTF.